These 10 T cell receptor beta chains originate from one sample sequenced in a study of blood T cell repertoires in COVID-19. The method was immunoSEQ multiplex PCR; TCRdb's version includes in-frame clones alone and lacks a portion of them. The repertoire holds 200,000 to 250,000 clones, approximately 90% seen once, with about 2.6% in the top ten. The sample was PBMCs or T cells enriched from blood (not recorded which). These receptor sequences come from a woman under 40 who had recovered from COVID-19.

In the case of this clone: Other DNA sequences in the same sample also yield this CDR3. V gene TRBV14 combines with J gene TRBJ1-1, with no clear D. V dropped 4 bases and J dropped 1 base, with 7 bases sitting between them. Per germline, CDR1 SGHDN and CDR2 FVKESK. The CDR3 covers 13 residues. Written as DNA, the CDR3 is TGTGCCAGCAGCCTCGGAGGGAACACTGAAGCTTTCTTT. This codes for CASSLGGNTEAFF.

A note on this clone: One junction end does not reproduce the germline sequence, and a read error may be involved. The chain links TRBV7-7 to TRBJ2-2, with D unresolved. The CDR3 covers 15 residues. CDR1 and CDR2 (germline): SSHAT, FNYEAQ (reference sequence). In DNA form, the CDR3 reads TGTGCTAGCAGCGAATACAGCATGAACACCGGGGAGCTGTTTTTT. Protein: CASSEYSMNTGELFF.

This clone was counted a single time. The chain links TRBV5-4 to TRBJ2-7; TRBD1 agrees at 8 bases. Germline CDR1 reads SGHNT; CDR2 reads YYREEE (reference sequence). This CDR3 is 13 amino acids long. V lost 4 bases to trimming and J lost 8 bases; unmatched junction nucleotides: 8. CDR3 residues: CASSRRTGSKQYF. CDR3 bases: TGTGCCAGCAGCCGAAGGACAGGGAGTAAGCAGTACTTC.

This clone turned up a few times. The rearrangement uses TRBV15 and TRBJ1-3; D is undetermined. Trimming pared 0 bases from V and 0 bases from J, leaving 12 bases between. Germline CDR1 reads LNHNV; CDR2 reads YYDKDF (reference sequence). The CDR3 has 17 amino acids. The chain's CDR3 is CATSREPGGSSGNTIYF. The CDR3 nucleotides read TGTGCCACCAGCAGAGAGCCGGGCGGGAGCTCTGGAAACACCATATATTTT.

The chain is built from TRBV4-1 and TRBJ1-6; 8 bases match TRBD1. Trimming removed 5 bases from V and 12 bases from J; junction bases left unmatched: 3. Germline V gives CDR1 MGHRA, CDR2 YSYEKL. The CDR3 runs 12 residues. As DNA, the CDR3 is TGCGCCAGCAGCAAACAGGGGGTACCCCTCCACTTT. Translating it yields CASSKQGVPLHF.

The chain employs TRBV5-4 and TRBJ2-1; 11 nucleotides match TRBD2. Germline CDR1 is SGHNT and CDR2 is YYREEE (reference sequence). CDR3 size: 15 residues. Losses at the gene ends were 0 bases for V and 6 bases for J; bases not matched to a gene: 2. The CDR3 sequence is CASSLGLAGINEQFF. As DNA, the CDR3 is TGTGCCAGCAGCTTGGGACTAGCGGGGATCAATGAGCAGTTCTTC.

The rearrangement links TRBV7-2 to TRBJ2-3, with D hard to call. CDR3 length: 14 residues. V shed 0 bases and J shed 4 bases, with 8 bases lying between them. Per the germline V gene, CDR1 is SGHTA and CDR2 is FQGNSA. This CDR3 is CASSLARPSDTQYF. In DNA form, the CDR3 reads TGTGCCAGCAGCTTAGCGCGCCCGTCAGATACGCAGTATTTT.

The genes are TRBV7-9 and TRBJ1-6; D not certain. Deletions cut 2 bases from V and 8 bases from J, with 10 bases between. This CDR3 is built from 14 residues. The germline V gene encodes CDR1 SEHNR and CDR2 FQNEAQ (reference sequence). The CDR3 region is CASSLFATDSPLHF. As DNA, the CDR3 is TGTGCCAGCAGCTTATTCGCAACGGATTCACCCCTCCACTTT.

This chain connects TRBV11-2 to TRBJ2-5, with 11 bases aligning to TRBD2. The CDR3 runs 15 residues. Germline CDR1 SGHAT, CDR2 FQNNGV. Germline trimming cut 3 bases from V and 2 bases from J; bases unmatched to any gene: 2. CDR3 bases: TGTGCCAGCAGCTTCCTAGCGGGGGGACAAGAGACCCAGTACTTC. Its translation: CASSFLAGGQETQYF.

V gene TRBV2 combines with J gene TRBJ2-1, with TRBD2 matching over 8 bases. CDR3 length: 15 residues. With 6 bases clipped from V and 2 bases from J, the junction kept 6 bases outside the gene matches. The germline V gene has CDR1 SNHLY and CDR2 FYNNEI. CDR3 nucleotide sequence: TGTGCCAGCAGCCTGAGCGGGGGCACCTACAATGAGCAGTTCTTC. Amino acid sequence: CASSLSGGTYNEQFF.